Listed below are T cell receptor beta chains from one sample, sequenced in a study of beta chain features in type 1 diabetes. Some clones are missing from TCRdb's copy, which holds only in-frame ones; the method was immunoSEQ multiplex PCR. The sample comprises around 250,000 clones, approximately 14% of which are singletons, and under 0.02% rests with the top ten. Sequencing was done on a sample of naive CD4+ T cells from blood. The receptors derive from a man aged 30 to 39 with type 1 diabetes. Each CDR3 is given with its conserved first and last residue. D genes are given only for firm matches. Only part of the rows carry a size: once, few, many, or a class if the clone is expanded.

size,J,D,length,V,DNA,CDR3
.,TRBJ2-7,TRBD2,15,TRBV5-6,TGTGCCAGCAGCTTAGGACTAGCGGGGTCCTACGAGCAGTACTTC,CASSLGLAGSYEQYF
.,TRBJ2-1,TRBD2,16,TRBV19,TGTGCCAGTAGTGGACTAGCGGGGGACTCCTACAATGAGCAGTTCTTC,CASSGLAGDSYNEQFF
.,TRBJ2-5,TRBD2,13,TRBV28,TGTGCCAGCAGTCCGGGACTACCCGAGACCCAGTACTTC,CASSPGLPETQYF
few,TRBJ1-2,TRBD1,15,TRBV27,TGTGCCAGCAGCCGGACAGGAGAAGGCCTCTATGGCTACACCTTC,CASSRTGEGLYGYTF
.,TRBJ2-5,.,15,TRBV27,TGTGCCACATCCTCCCTACAGGAGGGAGGCGAGACCCAGTACTTC,CATSSLQEGGETQYF
.,TRBJ2-5,.,14,TRBV27,TGTGCCAGCAGTTTACTGGGGGCCCAAGAGACCCAGTACTTC,CASSLLGAQETQYF
.,TRBJ2-5,.,14,TRBV5-1,TGCGCCAGCAGCTATAGCGGAATGGAAGAGACCCAGTACTTC,CASSYSGMEETQYF
.,TRBJ1-3,.,12,TRBV29-1,TGCAGCGTAAGCGTCTCTGGAAACACCATATATTTT,CSVSVSGNTIYF
few,TRBJ2-7,.,13,TRBV18,TGTGCCAGCTCACCACCGGGGGGATACGAGCAGTACTTC,CASSPPGGYEQYF
.,TRBJ1-2,.,15,TRBV10-3,TGTGCCATCAGTGAGTCGGGGCGAGGAAACTATGGCTACACCTTC,CAISESGRGNYGYTF
.,TRBJ2-5,TRBD2,13,TRBV28,TGTGCCAGCAGTTTGGGGGGGAGGACTAGCGGCCACTTC,CASSLGGRTSGHF
.,TRBJ2-7,TRBD1,15,TRBV5-1,TGCGCCAGCAGCTTGGAAGGCAGGGGGACCTACGAGCAGTACTTC,CASSLEGRGTYEQYF
few,TRBJ2-3,TRBD2,16,TRBV18,TGTGCCAGCTCACCTACCTCGGGGGGGGGCACAGATACGCAGTATTTT,CASSPTSGGGTDTQYF
.,TRBJ2-7,TRBD2,13,TRBV29-1,TGCAGCATCACGACTAGCGGGATTTACGAGCAGTACTTC,CSITTSGIYEQYF
few,TRBJ2-7,.,14,TRBV6-6,TGTGCCAGCAGTTACTCGAGTCAGGGCTACGAGCAGTACTTC,CASSYSSQGYEQYF
.,TRBJ2-1,TRBD2,14,TRBV25-1,TGTGCCAGCCGCCTAGCGGGAATCGACAATGAGCAGTTCTTC,CASRLAGIDNEQFF
.,TRBJ2-7,.,15,TRBV5-1,TGCGCCAGCAGCTTGGAGCTAGGCCCCCGCGGCGAGCAGTACTTC,CASSLELGPRGEQYF
.,TRBJ2-7,.,14,TRBV28,TGTGCCAGCAGTCTAGCGACGACTACCTACGAGCAGTACTTC,CASSLATTTYEQYF
.,TRBJ1-2,TRBD1,17,TRBV28,TGTGCCAGCCAACCTTCCCTCGGACAGGGGATCCCCTTTGGCTACACCTTC,CASQPSLGQGIPFGYTF
.,TRBJ2-1,TRBD2,15,TRBV7-3,TGTGCCAGCAGCTTAGGACTAGCGGCTTACAATGAGCAGTTCTTC,CASSLGLAAYNEQFF
.,TRBJ2-1,TRBD1,16,TRBV19,TGTGCCAGTAGTATCCTGGGACAGGGGGCGAACAATGAGCAGTTCTTC,CASSILGQGANNEQFF
.,TRBJ2-5,.,15,TRBV7-8,TGTGCCAGCAGCCCCCAGAGGGGGACCTCGGGGACCCAGTACTTC,CASSPQRGTSGTQYF
few,TRBJ2-1,TRBD2,16,TRBV7-2,TGTGCCAGCAGCTTCGGTGCGGGAGGATCATACAATGAGCAGTTCTTC,CASSFGAGGSYNEQFF
.,TRBJ1-2,TRBD1,13,TRBV29-1,TGCAGCGTTGACTGGGGACAGGGTGGTGGCTACACCTTC,CSVDWGQGGGYTF
few,TRBJ2-1,TRBD2,15,TRBV14,TGTGCCAGCAGCCAAGGACTAGCGGGTTACAATGAGCAGTTCTTC,CASSQGLAGYNEQFF
few,TRBJ2-1,.,18,TRBV2,TGTGCCAGCAGCGACTCCCGGTTAGCGGTGATCCGCTACAATGAGCAGTTCTTC,CASSDSRLAVIRYNEQFF
.,TRBJ2-7,TRBD2,16,TRBV4-1,TGCGCCAGCAGCCATCACACTAGCGGGGTCTCCTACGAGCAGTACTTC,CASSHHTSGVSYEQYF
few,TRBJ2-3,.,12,TRBV10-3,TGTGCCATCAGTGCCCAGGGGGATACGCAGTATTTT,CAISAQGDTQYF
.,TRBJ2-1,TRBD2,15,TRBV5-1,TGCGCCAGCAGCGCAAGGACTAGCGTCCACAATGAGCAGTTCTTC,CASSARTSVHNEQFF
few,TRBJ2-1,TRBD2,15,TRBV6-5,TGTGCCAGCACCTACGGACTAGCGGGACACAATGAGCAGTTCTTC,CASTYGLAGHNEQFF
.,TRBJ2-7,TRBD2,18,TRBV11-1,TGTGCCAGCAGCTTTGAACTAGCGGGAGGGCCAAGGACCTACGAGCAGTACTTC,CASSFELAGGPRTYEQYF
.,TRBJ2-2,TRBD1,15,TRBV6-5,TGTGCCAGCAGTTCAAGGGGGCCGTTTGGCGGGGAGCTGTTTTTT,CASSSRGPFGGELFF